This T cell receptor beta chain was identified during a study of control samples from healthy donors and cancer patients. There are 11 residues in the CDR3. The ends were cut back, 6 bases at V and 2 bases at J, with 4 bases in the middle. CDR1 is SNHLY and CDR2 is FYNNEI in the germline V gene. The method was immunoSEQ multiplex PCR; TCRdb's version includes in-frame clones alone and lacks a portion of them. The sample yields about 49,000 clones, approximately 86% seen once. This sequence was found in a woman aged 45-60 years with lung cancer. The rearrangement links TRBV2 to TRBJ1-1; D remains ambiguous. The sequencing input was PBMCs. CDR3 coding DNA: TGTGCCAGCAGACTTAACACTGAAGCTTTCTTT. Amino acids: CASRLNTEAFF. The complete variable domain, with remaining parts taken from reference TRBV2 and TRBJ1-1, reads EPEVTQTPSHQVTQMGQEVILRCVPISNHLYFYWYRQILGQKVEFLVSFYNNEISEKSEIFDDQFSVERPDGSNFTLKIRSTKLEDSAMYFCASRLNTEAFFGQGTRLTVV.